At least ten counts were recorded for the clone carrying this TCR beta chain. What was amplified from RNA transcripts were TCR beta CDR3 regions. An initial round of RT-PCR targeting the TCR CDR3 relied on the HTBI primer set. From the multiplex PCR reads, TCRdb called clonotypes with MiXCR, one entry per CDR3 protein. This repertoire shows a few hundred thousand distinct CDR3 sequences, 15% to 20% found once; its top ten account for about 29%. These data come from a study of T cells in Graves' hyperthyroidism and ophthalmopathy. Deletions cut 8 bases from V and 5 bases from J, with 15 bases between. The CDR3 spans 14 residues. Germline-derived CDR1 and CDR2 are SGHTA and FQGNSA. Subjects with ophthalmopathy showed a Clinical Activity Score no lower than 3, a NOSPECS grade no lower than 4, and a duration shorter than 3 months. The PBMCs studied were ones that came from roughly 11 ml fresh peripheral blood.

The V and J genes are TRBV7-2 and TRBJ2-2; D unresolved. Sequenced: blood. The receptor was isolated from a woman aged 25-40 years with Graves' ophthalmopathy. CDR3: CASVYGVWTGELFF. CDR3 nucleotides: TGTGCCAGCGTGTATGGAGTTTGGACCGGGGAGCTGTTTTTT.